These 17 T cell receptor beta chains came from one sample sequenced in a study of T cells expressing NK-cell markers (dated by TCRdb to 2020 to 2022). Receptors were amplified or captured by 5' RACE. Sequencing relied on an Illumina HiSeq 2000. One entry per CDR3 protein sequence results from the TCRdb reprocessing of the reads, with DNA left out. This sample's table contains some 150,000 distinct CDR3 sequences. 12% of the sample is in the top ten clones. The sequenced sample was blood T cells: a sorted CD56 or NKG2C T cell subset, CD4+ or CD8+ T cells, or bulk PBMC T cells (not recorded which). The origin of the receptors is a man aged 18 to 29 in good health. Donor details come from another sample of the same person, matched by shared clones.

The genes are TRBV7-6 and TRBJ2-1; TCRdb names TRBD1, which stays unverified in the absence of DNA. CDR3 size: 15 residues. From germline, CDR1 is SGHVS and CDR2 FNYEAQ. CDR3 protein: CASSLETGAYNEQFF.

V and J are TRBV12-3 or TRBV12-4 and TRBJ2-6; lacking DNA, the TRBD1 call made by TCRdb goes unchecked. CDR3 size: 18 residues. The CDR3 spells CASRVDRATPSGANVLTF.

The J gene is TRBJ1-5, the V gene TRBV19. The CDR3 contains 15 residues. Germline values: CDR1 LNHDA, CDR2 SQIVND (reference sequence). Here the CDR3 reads CASSNVGYSNQPQHF. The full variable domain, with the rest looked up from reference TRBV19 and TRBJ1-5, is DGGITQSPKYLFRKEGQNVTLSCEQNLNHDAMYWYRQDPGQGLRLIYYSQIVNDFQKGDIAEGYSVSREKKESFPLTVTSAQKNPTAFYLCASSNVGYSNQPQHFGDGTRLSIL.

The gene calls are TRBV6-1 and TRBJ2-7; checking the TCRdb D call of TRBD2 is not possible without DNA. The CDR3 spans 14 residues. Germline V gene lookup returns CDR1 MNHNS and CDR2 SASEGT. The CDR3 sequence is CASSPSPGNYEQYF.

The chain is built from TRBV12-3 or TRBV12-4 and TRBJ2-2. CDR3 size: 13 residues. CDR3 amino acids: CASSFGVTGELFF.

The CDR3 sequence: CASSYLFGRSNSYEQYF. V gene TRBV6-2 or TRBV6-3 combines with J gene TRBJ2-7. This CDR3 region has 17 residues. Germline CDR1 and CDR2: MNHEY and SVGEGT.

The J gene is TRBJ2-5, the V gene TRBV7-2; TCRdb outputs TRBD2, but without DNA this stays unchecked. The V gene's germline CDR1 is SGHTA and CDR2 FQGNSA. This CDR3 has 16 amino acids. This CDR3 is CASSLIGTSAKETQYF. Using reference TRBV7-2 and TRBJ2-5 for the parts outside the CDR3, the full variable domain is GAGVSQSPSNKVTEKGKDVELRCDPISGHTALYWYRQSLGQGLEFLIYFQGNSAPDKSGLPSDRFSAERTGGSVSTLTIQRTQQEDSAVYLCASSLIGTSAKETQYFGPGTRLLVL.

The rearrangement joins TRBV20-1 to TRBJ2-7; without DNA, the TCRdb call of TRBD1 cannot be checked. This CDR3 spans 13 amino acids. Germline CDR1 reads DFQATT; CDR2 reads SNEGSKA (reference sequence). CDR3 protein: CSARDRVKNEQYF.

The CDR3 reads CASDRDLTNYGYTF. The chain combines TRBV7-2 with TRBJ1-2; TCRdb calls TRBD1, which cannot be checked without DNA. CDR1 SGHTA and CDR2 FQGNSA come from the germline V gene. The CDR3 runs 14 residues.

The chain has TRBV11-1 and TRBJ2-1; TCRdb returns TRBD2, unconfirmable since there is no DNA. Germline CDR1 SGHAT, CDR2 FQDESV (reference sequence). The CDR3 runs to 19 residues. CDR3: CASSGTGTSWGSSYNEQFF.

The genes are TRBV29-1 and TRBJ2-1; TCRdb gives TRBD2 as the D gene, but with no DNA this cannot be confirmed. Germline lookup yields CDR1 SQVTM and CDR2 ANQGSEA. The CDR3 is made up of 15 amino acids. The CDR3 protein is CSVDSAGGPSNEQFF.

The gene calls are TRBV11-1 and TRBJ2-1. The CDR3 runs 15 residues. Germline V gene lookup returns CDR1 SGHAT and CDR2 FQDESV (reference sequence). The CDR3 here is CASSPDRGSYNEQFF. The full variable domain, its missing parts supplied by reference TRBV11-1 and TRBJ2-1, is EAEVAQSPRYKITEKSQAVAFWCDPISGHATLYWYRQILGQGPELLVQFQDESVVDDSQLPKDRFSAERLKGVDSTLKIQPAELGDSAMYLCASSPDRGSYNEQFFGPGTRLTVL.

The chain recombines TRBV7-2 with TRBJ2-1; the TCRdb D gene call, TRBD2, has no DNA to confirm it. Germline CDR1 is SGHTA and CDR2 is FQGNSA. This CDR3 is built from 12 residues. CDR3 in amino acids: CASSLGSGGEFF.

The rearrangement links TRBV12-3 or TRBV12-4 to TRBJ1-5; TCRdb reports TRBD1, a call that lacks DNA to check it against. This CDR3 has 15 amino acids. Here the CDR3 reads CASSSGQFLNQPQHF.

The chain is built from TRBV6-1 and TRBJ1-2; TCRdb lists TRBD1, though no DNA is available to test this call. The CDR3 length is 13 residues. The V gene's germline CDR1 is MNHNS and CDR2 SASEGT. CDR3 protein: CASSGQGGIGYTF.

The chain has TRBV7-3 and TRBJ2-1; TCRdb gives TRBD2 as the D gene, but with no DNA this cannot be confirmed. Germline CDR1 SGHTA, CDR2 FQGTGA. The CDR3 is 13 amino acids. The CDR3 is CASSAAGLGEQFF.

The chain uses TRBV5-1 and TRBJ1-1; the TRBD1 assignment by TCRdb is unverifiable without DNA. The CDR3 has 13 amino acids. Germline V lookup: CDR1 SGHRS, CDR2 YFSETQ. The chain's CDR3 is CASRGAVNTEAFF.